This T cell receptor (beta chain) was sequenced for a study of blood T cells in healthy people across ages. PCR was performed a second time for roughly 6 to 12 cycles using a sample-barcoded 5' primer and a J-beta primer mix. TCRdb re-derived calls from the 5' RACE reads in MiXCR, one entry per CDR3 protein. The table lists 790,000 or so distinct CDR3 sequences, around half of them singletons. The TCR comes from a man aged 80 or over in good health. The sequenced sample consisted of blood.

Here the CDR3 DNA reads TGTGCCAGCAGCTTAAGAGGACAGGGGAGCTACGAGCAGTACTTC. Translated, it gives CASSLRGQGSYEQYF. This chain connects TRBV7-6 to TRBJ2-5; TRBD1 matches 9 bases. The J call may be in error: the DNA end matches TRBJ2-7 better. CDR1 SGHVS and CDR2 FNYEAQ come from the germline V gene. CDR3 size: 15 residues.